This passage covers 30 T cell receptor beta chains from one sample sequenced in a study of T cell repertoires in cytomegalovirus infection. TCRdb reprocessed the reads with MiXCR, giving one entry per CDR3 protein. The profile shows 450,000 to 550,000 distinct CDR3 sequences, approximately 15% of them singletons. The sequenced sample was CD8+ T cells from PBMCs. Receptor source: a human donor in good health (CMV status not recorded). Some clones in this sample may be carry-over from other donors' samples.

V and J are TRBV27 and TRBJ2-5, with TRBD2 identical over 8 bases. With 3 bases clipped from V and 4 bases from J, the junction kept 7 bases outside the gene matches. Germline CDR1 is MNHEY and CDR2 is SMNVEV (reference sequence). This CDR3 is built from 15 residues. Here the CDR3 DNA reads TGTGCCAGCAGTTTCTGGCGGGAGGTTGGAGAGACCCAGTACTTC. It is translated as CASSFWREVGETQYF.

In this sample, this clonotype turned up many times. The V call is TRBV23-1, the J call TRBJ2-1; TRBD1 is a possible D gene (5 bases). TRBV23-1 is treated as an ORF (open reading frame) with a function not yet certain. Trimming cost V 0 bases and J 5 bases, with 14 bases left between them. This CDR3 is 16 amino acids long. Written as DNA, the CDR3 is TGCGCCAGCAGTCAATCAGGGGCAGGGTTGAACAATGAGCAGTTCTTC. As protein: CASSQSGAGLNNEQFF.

This chain joins TRBV5-1 and TRBJ2-7; TRBD2 is a possible D gene (5 bases). The CDR3 is 16 residues long. Germline V gene sequence: CDR1 SGHRS, CDR2 YFSETQ. Deletions cut 5 bases from V and 0 bases from J, with 18 bases between. In nucleotides, the CDR3 is TGCGCCAGCAGTGAGGGTCTCCCGATAAGCTCCTACGAGCAGTACTTC. Amino acids: CASSEGLPISSYEQYF.

The sample holds many counts of this clonotype. The V call is TRBV7-9, the J call TRBJ1-3; D ambiguous. Germline V gene data show CDR1 as SEHNR and CDR2 as FQNEAQ (reference sequence). The CDR3 consists of 14 residues. The V and J ends lost 5 bases and 0 bases respectively, with 8 bases between them. The CDR3 region has the DNA TGTGCCAGCAGCCCCCAAGGCTCTGGAAACACCATATATTTT. It yields the protein CASSPQGSGNTIYF.

Ten or more counts support this clonotype. The chain employs TRBV27 and TRBJ2-7, with unresolved D. V lost 6 bases, J lost 1 base, and 10 bases lay in between. Germline CDR1 is MNHEY and CDR2 is SMNVEV (reference sequence). This CDR3 contains 13 residues. The CDR3: CASSFTESYEQYF. CDR3 in DNA: TGTGCCAGCAGCTTTACGGAATCCTACGAGCAGTACTTC.

This clonotype appeared many times. This chain links TRBV6-9 with TRBJ2-3; D is perhaps TRBD2 (6 bases). The germline V gene has CDR1 MNHGY and CDR2 SVAAGI. The germline V and J ends were trimmed by 1 base and 1 base, with 18 bases remaining between them. The CDR3 contains 18 residues. CDR3 amino acids: CASSYCYRAGPRTDTQYF. CDR3 bases: TGTGCCAGCAGTTATTGCTATAGGGCGGGGCCCCGCACAGATACGCAGTATTTT.

This clonotype was picked up a small number of times. The chain couples TRBV30 to TRBJ2-3; D is unclear. The CDR3 covers 12 residues. V lost 4 bases and J 2 bases, leaving 7 bases between the germline ends. Germline CDR1 reads GTSNPN; CDR2 reads SVGIG (reference sequence). The CDR3 sequence is CAWKVLTDTQYF. The CDR3 coding sequence is TGTGCCTGGAAGGTCCTCACAGATACGCAGTATTTT.

This clonotype was detected only a few times. The rearrangement links TRBV10-2 to TRBJ1-6; D gene ambiguous. Trimming took 3 bases from V and 10 from J, leaving 10 bases between them. Germline V gene lookup returns CDR1 WSHSY and CDR2 SAAADI. This CDR3 spans 13 amino acids. DNA of the CDR3: TGCGCCAGCAGTGATGGAATAAGCTCACCCCTCCACTTT. This translates into CASSDGISSPLHF.

The sample holds many counts of this clonotype. J is TRBJ2-7 and V is TRBV7-9, with D possibly called TRBD1 or TRBD2 (5 bases each). Trimming took 5 bases from V and 2 from J, leaving 22 bases between them. Germline V gene data show CDR1 as SEHNR and CDR2 as FQNEAQ (reference sequence). The CDR3 runs 17 residues. In nucleotides, the CDR3 is TGTGCCAGCAGCACACTAGGGTCCGACTCGGGGCCCTACGAGCAGTACTTC. Translated, it gives CASSTLGSDSGPYEQYF.

There are many counts of this clonotype. The chain carries TRBV7-8 and TRBJ2-5, with 9 nucleotides matching TRBD1. Germline trimming cut 5 bases from V and 2 bases from J; bases unmatched to any gene: 3. Per germline, CDR1 SGHVS and CDR2 FQNEAQ. The CDR3 is 14 residues long. The CDR3 bases are TGTGCCAGCAGCCGCGGGACAGGGCAAGAGACCCAGTACTTC. This gives the protein CASSRGTGQETQYF.

This clonotype appeared a few times. The J gene is TRBJ2-7, the V gene TRBV19; D might be TRBD1 (6 bases). Germline V gene sequence: CDR1 LNHDA, CDR2 SQIVND (reference sequence). The CDR3 has 14 amino acids. V lost 5 bases and J lost 2, with 13 bases in between. CDR3 DNA sequence: TGTGCCAGTAGTCCAACGACAGGCACCTACGAGCAGTACTTC. Translation gives CASSPTTGTYEQYF. Complete variable domain (other parts from reference TRBV19 and TRBJ2-7): DGGITQSPKYLFRKEGQNVTLSCEQNLNHDAMYWYRQDPGQGLRLIYYSQIVNDFQKGDIAEGYSVSREKKESFPLTVTSAQKNPTAFYLCASSPTTGTYEQYFGPGTRLTVT.

This clonotype was observed many times. The chain joins TRBV27 to TRBJ2-2; 9 nucleotides line up with TRBD2. Trimming took 6 bases from V and 1 from J; bases not matched to a gene: 3. Germline V CDR1 and CDR2: MNHEY, SMNVEV (reference sequence). The CDR3 has 15 amino acids. As DNA, the CDR3 is TGTGCCAGCAGCCCTAGCGGGAAGAACACCGGGGAGCTGTTTTTT. Protein: CASSPSGKNTGELFF.

This clonotype was seen a handful of times. The chain has TRBV4-1 and TRBJ2-2, with D possibly being TRBD1 (6 bases). V dropped 1 base and J dropped 7 bases, with 13 bases sitting between them. Germline V gene data show CDR1 as MGHRA and CDR2 as YSYEKL. The CDR3 is 15 amino acids. The CDR3 DNA sequence: TGCGCCAGCAGCCAAGGGCTGGGGGCTGGCGGGGAGCTGTTTTTT. The encoded protein is CASSQGLGAGGELFF.

At least ten counts were recorded for this clonotype. The chain has TRBV25-1 and TRBJ1-1, with D hard to call. CDR1 and CDR2 (germline): MGHDK, SYGVNS. The CDR3 length is 14 residues. Trimming took 10 bases from V and 6 from J, leaving 21 bases between them. This chain's CDR3 is CAIRSGWKVAEAFF. CDR3 in DNA: TGTGCCATCCGATCCGGGTGGAAGGTCGCTGAAGCTTTCTTT.

CDR3 DNA: TGTGCCAGCAGTCACTACAGGGTCCTAACCGACACCGGGGAGCTGTTTTTT. This gives the protein CASSHYRVLTDTGELFF. This sequence joins TRBV6-2 or TRBV6-3 and TRBJ2-2; D may be TRBD1 (6 bases). CDR3 length: 17 amino acids. CDR1 is MNHEY, CDR2 SVGEGT, per germline. The ends were cut back, 5 bases at V and 3 bases at J, with 19 bases in the middle.

This clonotype came up a few times. The CDR3 protein is CASSLDRLRSGNTIYF. The CDR3 DNA follows: TGTGCCAGCAGCTTAGACCGGCTGCGTTCTGGAAACACCATATATTTT. This chain uses TRBV11-3 with TRBJ1-3; D uncertain. Germline CDR1 and CDR2: SGHNT and YENEEA. This CDR3 is 16 amino acids long. Deletions cut 0 bases from V and 1 base from J, with 10 bases between.

This chain connects TRBV9 to TRBJ1-2; tentative D call: TRBD1 (6 bases). The germline gives CDR1 SGDLS, CDR2 YYNGEE. This CDR3 comprises 13 residues. Trimming shortened V by 4 bases and J by 6 bases, and 13 bases separated the two germline ends. The CDR3: CASSPQGLHGYTF. CDR3 in DNA: TGTGCCAGCAGCCCCCAGGGGCTGCATGGCTACACCTTC.

This clonotype has just a few counts. This chain connects TRBV19 to TRBJ2-5; a possible D gene is TRBD1 (6 bases). This CDR3 comprises 16 residues. The germline gives CDR1 LNHDA, CDR2 SQIVND (reference sequence). V lost 5 bases and J lost 1, with 17 bases in between. The CDR3 DNA follows: TGTGCCAGTAGTTCTCCCTCGACAGGTGCCCAAGAGACCCAGTACTTC. This translates into CASSSPSTGAQETQYF.

The table lists this clonotype with many counts. J is TRBJ2-7 and V is TRBV14; D is unresolved. Germline CDR1 reads SGHDN; CDR2 reads FVKESK. Trimming stripped 2 bases from V and 1 base from J, with 6 bases between. CDR3 length: 13 amino acids. DNA of the CDR3: TGTGCCAGCAGCCAATCGGGTTCCTACGAGCAGTACTTC. Translation gives CASSQSGSYEQYF.

This clonotype was recorded many times. The gene calls are TRBV12-3 or TRBV12-4 and TRBJ2-3; TRBD1 is a possible D gene (6 bases). The CDR3 is 14 residues long. The V gene lost 6 bases and the J gene lost 3 bases, with 13 bases spanning the gap. The CDR3 nucleotides read TGTGCCAGCAGAACAGGGTTGCGTACAGATACGCAGTATTTT. Translating it yields CASRTGLRTDTQYF.

The table lists this clonotype with many counts. V gene TRBV29-1 combines with J gene TRBJ2-1; TRBD2 matches at 9 bases. Germline CDR1 and CDR2: SQVTM and ANQGSEA. V gave up 5 bases and J gave up 4 bases; unmatched junction bases: 12. The CDR3 length is 16 residues. CDR3 in amino acids: CSVHNPGLAVYNEQFF. In DNA, the CDR3 is TGCAGCGTTCATAATCCGGGACTAGCAGTTTACAATGAGCAGTTCTTC.

Many counts were recorded for this clonotype. The V and J genes are TRBV6-1 and TRBJ2-7; TRBD1 is a possible D gene (6 bases). The CDR3 runs 18 residues. The V gene's germline CDR1 is MNHNS and CDR2 SASEGT. Trimming removed 1 base at V and 2 bases at J, with 21 bases between. CDR3 nucleotides: TGTGCCAGCAGTGAAGATGGGTTGGCCAGGGGACCGCCCTACGAGCAGTACTTC. Translated: CASSEDGLARGPPYEQYF.

This rearrangement joins TRBV6-6 to TRBJ2-3, with D hard to call. This CDR3 has 15 amino acids. Germline CDR1 MNHNY, CDR2 SVGAGI (reference sequence). Trimming removed 0 bases from V and 0 bases from J, with 7 bases in between. CDR3 region: CASSYSSQSTDTQYF. In nucleotides, the CDR3 is TGTGCCAGCAGTTACTCGAGCCAGAGCACAGATACGCAGTATTTT.

This clonotype was seen many times. The chain uses TRBV10-3 and TRBJ1-6; D gene ambiguous. CDR1 ENHRY and CDR2 SYGVKD come from the germline V gene. The CDR3 is made up of 12 amino acids. Trimming took off 8 bases at V and 10 bases at J, with 12 bases between the two ends. In nucleotides, the CDR3 is TGTGCCATCGGTTTCGCCGGGTCACCCCTCCACTTT. Encoded protein: CAIGFAGSPLHF.

This clonotype has a handful of counts. This rearrangement joins TRBV6-4 to TRBJ1-2, with 7 bases lining up with TRBD1. Unmatched junction bases numbered 5, after V lost 4 bases and J lost 0 bases. CDR3 length: 15 residues. Germline V gene data show CDR1 as MRHNA and CDR2 as SNTAGT. CDR3 coding DNA: TGTGCCAGCAGTGCCACCGGGACAGCTAACTATGGCTACACCTTC. Its translation is CASSATGTANYGYTF.

This clonotype came up many times. This chain connects TRBV6-1 to TRBJ2-1; 11 bases fit TRBD2. CDR1 is MNHNS and CDR2 is SASEGT in the germline V gene. The CDR3 totals 17 residues. The V gene end was trimmed by 7 bases and the J gene end by 0 bases; junction bases not matched to a gene: 8. CDR3 sequence reads: CASTPGTSGFSYNEQFF. CDR3 sequence (DNA): TGTGCCAGCACCCCCGGGACTAGCGGATTCTCCTACAATGAGCAGTTCTTC.

Ten or more counts support this clonotype. The V call is TRBV12-5, the J call TRBJ2-7, with D hard to call. CDR1 LGHNT and CDR2 FRNRAP come from the germline V gene. The CDR3 extends over 15 amino acids. Trimming removed 2 bases at V and 1 base at J, with 12 bases between. Here the CDR3 reads CASGLSQDGSYEQYF. The CDR3 bases are TGTGCTAGTGGTTTGTCGCAAGACGGTTCCTACGAGCAGTACTTC.

On this clonotype itself: Given a much more abundant clone one base away, this may be a read error. The CDR3 does not end in the conserved phenylalanine or tryptophan, so this is likely a read error. The chain has TRBV28 and TRBJ1-5; D call uncertain. The V gene lost 6 bases and the J gene lost 0 bases, with 9 bases spanning the gap. The length of the CDR3 is 14 residues. Germline lookup yields CDR1 MDHEN and CDR2 SYDVKM. CDR3 sequence reads: CASRSTYSNQPQHC. CDR3 coding DNA: TGTGCCAGCAGAAGCACTTATAGCAATCAGCCCCAGCATTGT.

This clonotype was seen more than once but under ten times. This rearrangement joins TRBV11-2 to TRBJ2-3; 7 bases line up with TRBD1. Per germline, CDR1 SGHAT and CDR2 FQNNGV. V lost 3 bases to trimming and J lost 7 bases; unmatched junction nucleotides: 7. The CDR3 has 14 residues. The CDR3 loop reads CASSFPGGAYTQYF. CDR3 in DNA: TGTGCCAGCAGCTTCCCAGGGGGTGCCTATACGCAGTATTTT.

V and J are TRBV18 and TRBJ1-1; weak D call: TRBD1 (5 bases). The CDR3 consists of 14 residues. From germline, CDR1 is KGHSH and CDR2 LQKENI. Trimming shortened V by 0 bases and J by 4 bases, and 9 bases separated the two germline ends. In DNA form, the CDR3 reads TGTGCCAGCTCACCACCTGCAGGGACCACTGAAGCTTTCTTT. Its protein is CASSPPAGTTEAFF.